This section outlines one T cell receptor beta chain sequence together with its context. In its sample, this clone was seen a few times. Its antigen is unknown. Nothing much larger sits one base from this clone, and base qualities are not available. V trim: 0 bases; J trim: 4 bases; unmatched bases: 4. The CDR3 numbers 15 residues from cysteine through phenylalanine. Only CDR3 DNA is held: 45 bases, read in frame from base 1. From a lookup of the germline V gene, CDR1 and CDR2 are SGHRS and YFSETQ. Whole blood was collected in K2EDTA tubes by collaborating institutions according to the institutions' own protocols. For TCRbeta analysis, collaborators shipped samples in one of three forms: frozen whole blood, isolated PBMCs, or DNA extracted from either of those sample types. The source of the sample is a study of blood T cell repertoires in COVID-19 (dated by TCRdb to 2018 to 2021). General notes on the study: Samples covering the acute and convalescent phases of COVID-19 were provided by collaborators in the United States, Italy and Spain. The dataset comprised deeply sampled blood TCRbeta repertoires from subjects exposed to, actively infected with, or recovered from COVID-19. Samples came from the ongoing ImmuneRACE study (first 160 participants) plus 1,254 subjects from 6 global collaborators. The repertoires were made available in a free public database intended to serve as a resource for research on the immune response to SARS-CoV-2. The material from the prospective study consisted of cDNA or gDNA derived from T cells, B-cell-depleted T cells, or PBMCs. Sample metadata almost always included a de-identified subject ID, COVID-19 status, age in years and sex. Where HLA class I and class II types were available, the types were taken from metadata supplied by the sample provider, not from assay-based typing. Overall study results and their limits: The amount of clinical and demographic metadata varied by source and participant and was provided uncurated.

The immunoSEQ Assay, a bias-controlled multiplex PCR, was used to amplify TCRbeta CDR3 regions from genomic DNA. Turning to the authors' computational methods: The number of nucleated cells in each sample was estimated by amplification of reference gene primers within the assay. To quantify the absolute abundance of each unique TCRbeta CDR3 rearrangement, sequence reads were collapsed and filtered. Productive Simpson clonality was computed per sample as the square root of Simpson's diversity index over productive rearrangements. TCRdb holds this immuneACCESS table with in-frame rearrangements only. Some clones are missing; in checked studies, unresolved V genes explain under half, and the rest has no known cause. V, J and clone size are those of that table, while D and trimming were read from the DNA. For this sample the table gives around 60,000 clones, of which almost 90% were detected only once. The leading ten clones occupy about 13% of the sample.

The rearranged chain carries TRBV5-1 and TRBJ2-3; TRBD2 matches 8 bases in the middle. The sample consisted of peripheral blood. This TCR derives from a man aged 55 to 70 with active COVID-19. The DNA sequence is given as TGCGCCAGCAGCTTGGTGGAGCGGGGGCCAGATACGCAGTATTTT. Its amino acids are CASSLVERGPDTQYF. Joined to the reference TRBV5-1 and TRBJ2-3 proteins, this CDR3 gives the full variable domain: KAGVTQTPRYLIKTRGQQVTLSCSPISGHRSVSWYQQTPGQGLQFLFEYFSETQRNKGNFPGRFSGRQFSNSRSEMNVSTLELGDSALYLCASSLVERGPDTQYFGPGTRLTVL.